These 23 T cell receptor beta chains came from one sample sequenced in a study of T-cell memory formation after mild COVID-19. TCRdb redid the calling of the 5' RACE reads with MiXCR, one entry per CDR3 protein. The table shows 110,000 or so distinct CDR3 sequences, with around a fifth occurring only once. Sample: PBMCs or a T cell subset sorted from them (not recorded which). Receptor source: a man younger than 30 who had mild COVID-19 (a few samples of this study predate the infection). Cell type and time point are not known.

V is TRBV4-1 and J is TRBJ1-5; D call uncertain. Germline V gene sequence: CDR1 MGHRA, CDR2 YSYEKL. This CDR3 region has 15 residues. V was shortened by 1 base and J by 3 bases, with 10 bases between the two germline ends. CDR3 sequence: CASSQGRTPNQPQHF. Here the CDR3 DNA reads TGCGCCAGCAGCCAAGGGCGTACCCCCAATCAGCCCCAGCATTTT.

J is TRBJ2-3 and V is TRBV7-3; D is tentatively TRBD1 or TRBD2 (6 bases each). This CDR3 is 15 amino acids long. Germline CDR1 SGHTA, CDR2 FQGTGA. V dropped 3 bases and J dropped 0 bases, with 10 bases sitting between them. The CDR3 sequence is CASSLRDTSTDTQYF. The CDR3 bases are TGTGCCAGCAGCTTGCGGGACACGAGCACAGATACGCAGTATTTT.

The J gene is TRBJ1-1, the V gene TRBV12-3 or TRBV12-4; D is ambiguous. The CDR3 is 14 amino acids. Trimming stripped 7 bases from V and 0 bases from J, with 12 bases between. DNA for the CDR3: TGTGCCAGCACCGGGGAGCGGCTGAACACTGAAGCTTTCTTT. Amino acid sequence: CASTGERLNTEAFF.

There are a few counts of this clonotype. The CDR3 coding sequence is TGTGCCAGCAGCTCGACAGGGAGCCCCACCGGGGAGCTGTTTTTT. It is translated as CASSSTGSPTGELFF. J is TRBJ2-2 and V is TRBV7-9; 7 bases fit TRBD1. The CDR3 extends over 15 amino acids. Losses at the gene ends were 4 bases for V and 4 bases for J; bases not matched to a gene: 6. Germline loops: CDR1 SEHNR, CDR2 FQNEAQ (reference sequence). Looking up the rest from reference TRBV7-9 and TRBJ2-2 gives the full variable domain: DTGVSQNPRHKITKRGQNVTFRCDPISEHNRLYWYRQTLGQGPEFLTYFQNEAQLEKSRLLSDRFSAERPKGSFSTLEIQRTEQGDSAMYLCASSSTGSPTGELFFGEGSRLTVL.

V and J are TRBV29-1 and TRBJ1-2; D is possibly TRBD1 (5 bases). The CDR3 contains 11 residues. Trimming pared 8 bases from V and 7 bases from J, leaving 14 bases between. Germline CDR1 and CDR2: SQVTM and ANQGSEA. The CDR3 region has the DNA TGCAGCACGTCGTGGGGGAGTGGCTACACCTTC. This codes for CSTSWGSGYTF. Supplemented by reference TRBV29-1 and TRBJ1-2, the full variable domain reads SAVISQKPSRDICQRGTSLTIQCQVDSQVTMMFWYRQQPGQSLTLIATANQGSEATYESGFVIDKFPISRPNLTFSTLTVSNMSPEDSSIYLCSTSWGSGYTFGSGTRLTVV.

This clonotype has more than one count but fewer than ten. This sequence joins TRBV7-2 and TRBJ2-3, with 7 positions matching TRBD2. Germline trimming cut 5 bases from V and 1 base from J; bases unmatched to any gene: 9. CDR3 size: 16 residues. Per germline, CDR1 SGHTA and CDR2 FQGNSA. CDR3 protein: CASSTQRGGGTDTQYF. The CDR3, as DNA: TGTGCCAGCAGCACCCAGCGGGGCGGAGGCACAGATACGCAGTATTTT.

The genes are TRBV18 and TRBJ1-3; D not resolved. V shed 6 bases and J shed 4 bases, with 22 bases lying between them. This CDR3 spans 17 amino acids. CDR1 and CDR2 from the germline V gene are KGHSH and LQKENI. The CDR3: CASSLRSLSPFGNTIYF. The DNA of the CDR3 is TGTGCCAGCTCCCTAAGGAGTCTGTCTCCTTTCGGAAACACCATATATTTT.

This clonotype was recorded a few times. The chain couples TRBV15 to TRBJ1-1; D not certain. Per germline, CDR1 LNHNV and CDR2 YYDKDF (reference sequence). The CDR3 spans 17 residues. Trimming removed 0 bases at V and 0 bases at J, with 14 bases between. Here the CDR3 reads CATSRDHQEFMNTEAFF. The CDR3, as DNA: TGTGCCACCAGCAGAGATCACCAGGAGTTCATGAACACTGAAGCTTTCTTT.

This clonotype turned up a few times. The V gene is TRBV5-1, the J gene TRBJ1-5; D call uncertain. The germline CDR1 and CDR2 sequences are SGHRS and YFSETQ. V was shortened by 4 bases and J by 2 bases, with 10 bases between the two germline ends. The CDR3 sequence is 14 residues long. The CDR3 nucleotides are TGCGCCAGCAGCCTGGGTTTCGGCAATCAGCCCCAGCATTTT. Amino acid sequence: CASSLGFGNQPQHF. The entire variable domain, with the rest obtained from reference TRBV5-1 and TRBJ1-5, is as follows: KAGVTQTPRYLIKTRGQQVTLSCSPISGHRSVSWYQQTPGQGLQFLFEYFSETQRNKGNFPGRFSGRQFSNSRSEMNVSTLELGDSALYLCASSLGFGNQPQHFGDGTRLSIL.

This chain uses TRBV7-8 with TRBJ1-3, with D unresolved. The CDR3 is made up of 14 amino acids. Germline V gives CDR1 SGHVS, CDR2 FQNEAQ. Trimming took 2 bases from V and 6 from J, leaving 11 bases between them. This chain's CDR3 is CASSLQALENTIYF. CDR3 bases: TGTGCCAGCAGCTTACAGGCTCTGGAAAACACCATATATTTT.

For the CDR3, the DNA is TGCGCCAGCAGCCAAAGTCTTCGGGCTAGCGGGGTTCAGGAGACCCAGTACTTC. It encodes CASSQSLRASGVQETQYF. The genes are TRBV4-1 and TRBJ2-5; 9 nucleotides agree with TRBD2. CDR3 length: 18 residues. V lost 2 bases and J lost 5; bases outside the gene matches: 15. Germline V gene data show CDR1 as MGHRA and CDR2 as YSYEKL.

This chain links TRBV27 with TRBJ2-7, with D hard to call. V shed 5 bases and J shed 4 bases, with 21 bases lying between them. Germline CDR1 reads MNHEY; CDR2 reads SMNVEV (reference sequence). The CDR3 totals 16 residues. In DNA form, the CDR3 reads TGTGCCAGCAGTCCGACCACCCGGGCCTTTGGATACGAGCAGTACTTC. Amino acid sequence: CASSPTTRAFGYEQYF.

The chain combines TRBV5-1 with TRBJ2-1; a weak D match, TRBD2 (5 bases). V lost 0 bases and J 4 bases, leaving 11 bases between the germline ends. This CDR3 has 15 residues. The germline V gene has CDR1 SGHRS and CDR2 YFSETQ. CDR3 DNA: TGCGCCAGCAGCTTGGAAGGACTCGTGTACAATGAGCAGTTCTTC. Translated: CASSLEGLVYNEQFF.

The J gene is TRBJ2-5, the V gene TRBV7-4, with no clear D. The V end was cut by 5 bases, the J end by 1 base, with 11 bases between. Germline V gene sequence: CDR1 SGHVT, CDR2 SQSDAQ. The length of the CDR3 is 14 residues. The CDR3 here is CASSPVRLQETQYF. The CDR3 DNA follows: TGTGCCAGCAGCCCGGTCCGACTCCAAGAGACCCAGTACTTC.

This clonotype has just a few counts. The CDR3 bases are TGCAGCGTTGTAGGTTGGGGGGTCCAATCCTCCTACGAGCAGTACTTC. Its translation: CSVVGWGVQSSYEQYF. This chain joins TRBV29-1 and TRBJ2-7; maybe TRBD2 (6 bases). Germline V lookup: CDR1 SQVTM, CDR2 ANQGSEA. This CDR3 is built from 16 residues. V lost 4 bases to trimming and J lost 0 bases, with 19 bases between them.

This clonotype was recorded a few times. The V call is TRBV4-2, the J call TRBJ2-3; TRBD2 is a possible D gene (6 bases). Trimming took off 0 bases at V and 1 base at J, with 11 bases between the two ends. This CDR3 is 16 amino acids long. Germline V gives CDR1 LGHNA, CDR2 YNFKEQ. This CDR3 is CASSQDGGGGTDTQYF. DNA of the CDR3: TGTGCCAGCAGCCAAGATGGTGGCGGGGGCACAGATACGCAGTATTTT.

The chain uses TRBV9 and TRBJ2-3, with D perhaps matching TRBD1 (5 bases). The CDR3 has 15 amino acids. V was pared by 4 bases and J by 4 bases, with 16 bases between. Germline assignment: CDR1 SGDLS and CDR2 YYNGEE. This chain's CDR3 is CASSPSRVRADTQYF. The CDR3 bases are TGTGCCAGCAGCCCGTCCAGGGTTCGGGCAGATACGCAGTATTTT.

This clonotype has only a few counts. The chain links TRBV4-3 to TRBJ2-5; the match to TRBD2 covers 7 bases. Germline V CDR1 and CDR2: LGHNA, YSLEER. The CDR3 is 15 residues long. The V segment lost 5 bases and the J segment 2 bases; nucleotides outside the gene matches: 8. The CDR3: CASSSQRGGQETQYF. For the CDR3, the DNA is TGCGCCAGCAGCAGTCAACGCGGGGGTCAAGAGACCCAGTACTTC.

Only a few counts were recorded for this clonotype. The chain recombines TRBV7-9 with TRBJ2-7; TRBD2 aligns across 8 bases. CDR1 SEHNR and CDR2 FQNEAQ come from the germline V gene (reference sequence). The CDR3 has 13 residues. Trimming cost V 8 bases and J 6 bases; bases outside gene matches: 9. The CDR3 spells CASAPAGVGEQYF. The CDR3 DNA reads as TGTGCCAGCGCCCCAGCGGGGGTCGGCGAGCAGTACTTC.

This chain links TRBV7-9 with TRBJ1-2, with 8 bases matching TRBD1. Unmatched junction bases numbered 10, after V lost 6 bases and J lost 7 bases. This CDR3 has 14 residues. Germline lookup yields CDR1 SEHNR and CDR2 FQNEAQ (reference sequence). The CDR3 sequence: CASSSDREIGGYTF. The CDR3 nucleotides read TGTGCCAGCAGTTCGGACAGGGAGATCGGTGGCTACACCTTC. Using reference TRBV7-9 and TRBJ1-2 for the parts outside the CDR3, the full variable domain is DTGVSQNPRHKITKRGQNVTFRCDPISEHNRLYWYRQTLGQGPEFLTYFQNEAQLEKSRLLSDRFSAERPKGSFSTLEIQRTEQGDSAMYLCASSSDREIGGYTFGSGTRLTVV.

V is TRBV4-2 and J is TRBJ2-1, with D perhaps being TRBD1 or TRBD2 (5 bases each). Trimming stripped 6 bases from V and 0 bases from J, with 24 bases between. The CDR3 is 19 amino acids. Germline CDR1 and CDR2: LGHNA and YNFKEQ. The CDR3 loop is CASRKGDASIGSSYNEQFF. In nucleotides, the CDR3 is TGTGCCAGCAGAAAAGGGGACGCCTCAATAGGAAGCTCCTACAATGAGCAGTTCTTC.

The chain couples TRBV11-2 to TRBJ2-3, with 8 bases that match TRBD2. Germline V gives CDR1 SGHAT, CDR2 FQNNGV. After removal of 5 bases from V and 4 bases from J, the junction contained 17 bases not matched to a gene. This CDR3 is built from 18 residues. The DNA of the CDR3 is TGTGCCAGCAGCACCGAACAAAGCCCCGGGGGGGGCCCAGATACGCAGTATTTT. Residues: CASSTEQSPGGGPDTQYF.

This chain links TRBV4-3 with TRBJ2-3, with unresolved D. Germline V gene sequence: CDR1 LGHNA, CDR2 YSLEER. V was cut by 1 base and J by 7 bases, with 9 bases left in between. The CDR3 has 13 residues. Here the CDR3 reads CASSQAGPNTQYF. Here the CDR3 DNA reads TGCGCCAGCAGCCAAGCTGGGCCTAATACGCAGTATTTT.